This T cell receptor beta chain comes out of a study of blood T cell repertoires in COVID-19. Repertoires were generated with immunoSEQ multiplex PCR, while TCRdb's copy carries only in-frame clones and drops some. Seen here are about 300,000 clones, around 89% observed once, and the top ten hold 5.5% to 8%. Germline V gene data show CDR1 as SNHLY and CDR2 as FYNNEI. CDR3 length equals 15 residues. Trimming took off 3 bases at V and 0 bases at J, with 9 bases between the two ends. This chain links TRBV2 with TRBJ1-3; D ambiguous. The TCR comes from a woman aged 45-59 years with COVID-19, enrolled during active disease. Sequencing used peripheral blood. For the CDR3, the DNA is TGTGCCAGCAGTGATTACGCACTCTCTGGAAACACCATATATTTT. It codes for CASSDYALSGNTIYF.